The present entry profiles one T cell receptor beta chain with its context. V was clipped by 6 bases and J by 2 bases; unmatched bases: 7. Germline loops: CDR1 MNHNS, CDR2 SASEGT. The CDR3 sequence is 15 residues long. The data are from a study of OX40 agonist ivuxolimab in advanced cancers. Study context: A diagnosis of hepatocellular carcinoma, melanoma, renal cell or head and neck cancer was present in dose-escalation patients. Partial responses occurred in three patients (one hepatocellular carcinoma, two cutaneous melanoma).

Libraries were prepared by immunoSEQ multiplex PCR; TCRdb keeps only in-frame clonotypes and omits some of them. Here the sample spans roughly 48,000 clones, 80% to 90% being singletons. Sampling of blood occurred at baseline, cycle 4 day 1, and cycle 7 day 1. This clonotype was obtained from an adult with an advanced solid tumor such as melanoma, head and neck, liver or kidney cancer. The sequenced sample was CD4+ or CD8+ T cells sorted from blood, obtained in a trial of the OX40 agonist ivuxolimab. This chain links TRBV6-1 with TRBJ1-1, with 9 bases identical to TRBD1. In DNA, the CDR3 is TGTGCCAGCAGCCCTTGGACAGGGGCAAACACTGAAGCTTTCTTT. It translates to CASSPWTGANTEAFF.